This record looks at one T cell receptor beta chain sequence and its context. Clones were sequenced by immunoSEQ multiplex PCR, and TCRdb holds only the in-frame ones, with some missing. The sample has approximately 49,000 clones; 65% to 90% are singletons. These data originate in a study of control samples from healthy donors and cancer patients. V dropped 4 bases and J dropped 0 bases, with 10 bases sitting between them. This CDR3 contains 14 residues. CDR1 is SGDLS, CDR2 YYNGEE, per germline. The rearrangement joins TRBV9 to TRBJ1-2, with D unclear. The receptor was derived from a woman between 50 and 59 years old with lung cancer. The sequenced sample was PBMCs. CDR3 bases: TGTGCCAGCAGCCCCGGAAGAGCTAACTATGGCTACACCTTC. Its translation is CASSPGRANYGYTF.